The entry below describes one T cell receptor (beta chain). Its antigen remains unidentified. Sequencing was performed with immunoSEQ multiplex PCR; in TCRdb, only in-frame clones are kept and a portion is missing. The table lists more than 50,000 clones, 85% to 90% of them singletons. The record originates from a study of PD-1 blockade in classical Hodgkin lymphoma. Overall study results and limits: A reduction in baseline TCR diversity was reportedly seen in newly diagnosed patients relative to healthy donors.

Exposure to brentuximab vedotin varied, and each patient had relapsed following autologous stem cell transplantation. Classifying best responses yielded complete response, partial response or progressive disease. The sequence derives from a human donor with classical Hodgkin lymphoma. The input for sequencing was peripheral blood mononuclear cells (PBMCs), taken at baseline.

Written as DNA, the CDR3 is TGCGCCAGCGAACCGGGACAGGCGATTCCCGGGGAGCTGTTTTTT. It specifies CASEPGQAIPGELFF. The rearrangement joins TRBV4-1 to TRBJ2-2, with 8 bases aligning to TRBD1. Germline V gene data show CDR1 as MGHRA and CDR2 as YSYEKL. This CDR3 is built from 15 residues. V lost 8 bases and J lost 6; bases outside the gene matches: 11.